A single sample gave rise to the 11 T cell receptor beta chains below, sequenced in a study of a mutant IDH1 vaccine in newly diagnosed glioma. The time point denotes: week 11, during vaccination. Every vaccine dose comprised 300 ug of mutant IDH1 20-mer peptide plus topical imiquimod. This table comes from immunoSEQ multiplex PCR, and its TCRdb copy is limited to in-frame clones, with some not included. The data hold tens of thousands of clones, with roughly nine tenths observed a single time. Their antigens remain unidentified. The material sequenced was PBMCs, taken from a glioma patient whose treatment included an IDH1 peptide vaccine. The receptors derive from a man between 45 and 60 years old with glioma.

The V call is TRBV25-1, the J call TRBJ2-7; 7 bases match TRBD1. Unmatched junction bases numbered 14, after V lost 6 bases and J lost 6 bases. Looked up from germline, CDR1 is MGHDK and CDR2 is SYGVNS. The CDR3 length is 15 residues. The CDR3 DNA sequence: TGTGCCAGCAGATCTCGGGACAGCCTACCTGGCGAGCAGTACTTC. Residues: CASRSRDSLPGEQYF.

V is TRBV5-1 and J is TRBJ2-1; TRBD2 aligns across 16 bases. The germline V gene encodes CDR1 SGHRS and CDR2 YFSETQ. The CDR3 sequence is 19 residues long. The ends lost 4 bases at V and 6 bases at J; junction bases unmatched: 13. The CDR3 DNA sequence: TGCGCCAGCAGCCCGAACCCGGGACTAGCGGGGGGGCACCGCAATGAGCAGTTCTTC. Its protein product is CASSPNPGLAGGHRNEQFF.

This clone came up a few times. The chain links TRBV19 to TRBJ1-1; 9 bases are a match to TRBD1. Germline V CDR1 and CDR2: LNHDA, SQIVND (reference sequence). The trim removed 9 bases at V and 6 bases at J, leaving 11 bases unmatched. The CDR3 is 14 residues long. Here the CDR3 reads CASKSQGAMAEAFF. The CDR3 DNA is TGTGCCAGCAAATCACAGGGGGCTATGGCTGAAGCTTTCTTT.

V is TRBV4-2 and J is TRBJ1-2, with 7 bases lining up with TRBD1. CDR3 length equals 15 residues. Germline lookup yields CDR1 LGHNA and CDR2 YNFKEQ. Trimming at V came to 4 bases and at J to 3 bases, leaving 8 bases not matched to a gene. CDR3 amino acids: CASSREGDRDYGYTF. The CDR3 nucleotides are TGTGCCAGCAGCCGGGAAGGGGACAGAGACTATGGCTACACCTTC.

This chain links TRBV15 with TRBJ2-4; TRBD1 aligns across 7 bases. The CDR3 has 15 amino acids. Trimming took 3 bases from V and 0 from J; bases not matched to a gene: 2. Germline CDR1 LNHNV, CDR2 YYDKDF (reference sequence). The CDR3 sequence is CATSRDRLAKNIQYF. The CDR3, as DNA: TGTGCCACCAGCAGGGACAGGCTAGCCAAAAACATTCAGTACTTC. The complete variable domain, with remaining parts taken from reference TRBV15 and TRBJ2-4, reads DAMVIQNPRYQVTQFGKPVTLSCSQTLNHNVMYWYQQKSSQAPKLLFHYYDKDFNNEADTPDNFQSRRPNTSFCFLDIRSPGLGDTAMYLCATSRDRLAKNIQYFGAGTRLSVL.

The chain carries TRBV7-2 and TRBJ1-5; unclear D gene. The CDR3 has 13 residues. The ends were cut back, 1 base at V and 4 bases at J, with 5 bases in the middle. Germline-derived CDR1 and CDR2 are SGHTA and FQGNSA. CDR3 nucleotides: TGTGCCAGCAGCTTAGGGGTTAATCAGCCCCAGCATTTT. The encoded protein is CASSLGVNQPQHF.

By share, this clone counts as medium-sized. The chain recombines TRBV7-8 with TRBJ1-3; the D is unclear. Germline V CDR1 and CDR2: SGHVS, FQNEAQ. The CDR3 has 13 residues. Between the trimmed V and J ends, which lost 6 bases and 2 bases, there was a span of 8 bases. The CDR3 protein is CASRPDAGNTIYF. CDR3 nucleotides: TGTGCCAGCAGGCCTGATGCTGGAAACACCATATATTTT.

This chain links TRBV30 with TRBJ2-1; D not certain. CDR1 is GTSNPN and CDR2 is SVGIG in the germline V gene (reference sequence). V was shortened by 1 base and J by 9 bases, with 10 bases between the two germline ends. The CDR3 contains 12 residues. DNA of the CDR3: TGTGCCTGGAGTGCCGGACGAAGTGAGCAGTTCTTC. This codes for CAWSAGRSEQFF.

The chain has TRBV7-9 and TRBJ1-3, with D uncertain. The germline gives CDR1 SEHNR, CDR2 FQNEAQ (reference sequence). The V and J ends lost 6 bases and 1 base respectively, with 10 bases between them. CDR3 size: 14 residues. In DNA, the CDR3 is TGTGCCAGCAGGGGTACAGCGTCTGGAAACACCATATATTTT. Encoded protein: CASRGTASGNTIYF. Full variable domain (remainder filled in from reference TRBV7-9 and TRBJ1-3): DTGVSQNPRHKITKRGQNVTFRCDPISEHNRLYWYRQTLGQGPEFLTYFQNEAQLEKSRLLSDRFSAERPKGSFSTLEIQRTEQGDSAMYLCASRGTASGNTIYFGEGSWLTVV.

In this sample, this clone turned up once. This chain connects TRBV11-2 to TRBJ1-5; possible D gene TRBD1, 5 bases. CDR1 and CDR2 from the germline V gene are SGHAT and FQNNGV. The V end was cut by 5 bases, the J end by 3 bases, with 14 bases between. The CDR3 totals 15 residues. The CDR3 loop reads CASSLQGGDNQPQHF. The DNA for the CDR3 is TGTGCCAGCAGCCTCCAGGGAGGGGACAATCAGCCCCAGCATTTT. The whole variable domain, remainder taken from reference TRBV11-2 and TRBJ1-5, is EAGVAQSPRYKIIEKRQSVAFWCNPISGHATLYWYQQILGQGPKLLIQFQNNGVVDDSQLPKDRFSAERLKGVDSTLKIQPAKLEDSAVYLCASSLQGGDNQPQHFGDGTRLSIL.

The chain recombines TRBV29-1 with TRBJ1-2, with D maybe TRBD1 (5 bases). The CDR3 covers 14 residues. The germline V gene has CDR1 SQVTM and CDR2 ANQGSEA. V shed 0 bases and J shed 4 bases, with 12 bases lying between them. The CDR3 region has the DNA TGCAGCGTTGAAGATGAGGGGAAGGGCTATGGCTACACCTTC. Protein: CSVEDEGKGYGYTF.